This is a list of T cell receptor beta chains from one sample in a study of blood T cell repertoires in COVID-19. Here immunoSEQ multiplex PCR was the method, and the copy in TCRdb shows in-frame clones only, minus some. Of fewer than 400,000 clones detected, approximately 83% appear once; the ten largest clones hold roughly 2.2%. Sequenced sample: PBMCs or T cells enriched from blood (not recorded which). These receptors all come from a man aged 25-45 years who had recovered from COVID-19. Each CDR3 is given with its conserved first and last residue.

TRBV7-8	CASSLSGTSPTDTQYF
TRBV6-5	CASSRGVGDTQYF
TRBV14	CASSQERDRGPYEQYF
TRBV29-1	CSVGGGPNTEAFF
TRBV6-5	CASREDGREKLFF
TRBV30	CAWSAGGSGNTIYF
TRBV10-3	CAILQGYNTEAFF
TRBV5-8	CASSFGVGYEQYF
TRBV2	CASSEGGANEKLFF
TRBV2	CASSRPGTGTGANVLTF
TRBV9	CASTAESSYNEQFF
TRBV6-2/TRBV6-3	CASSVGGGLGYTF
TRBV6-4	CASSVTQRTSGDSYNEQFF
TRBV19	CASSPSGGSYNEQFF
TRBV18	CASSPMTGRMNTEAFF
TRBV28	CASTQGLARYNEQFF
TRBV19	CASSREASRGQPQHF
TRBV13	CASSSALGVEAFF
TRBV12-3/TRBV12-4	CASSSERYTEAFF
TRBV27	CASSAPGGYGYTF
TRBV5-1	CASSPYRGSYNEQFF